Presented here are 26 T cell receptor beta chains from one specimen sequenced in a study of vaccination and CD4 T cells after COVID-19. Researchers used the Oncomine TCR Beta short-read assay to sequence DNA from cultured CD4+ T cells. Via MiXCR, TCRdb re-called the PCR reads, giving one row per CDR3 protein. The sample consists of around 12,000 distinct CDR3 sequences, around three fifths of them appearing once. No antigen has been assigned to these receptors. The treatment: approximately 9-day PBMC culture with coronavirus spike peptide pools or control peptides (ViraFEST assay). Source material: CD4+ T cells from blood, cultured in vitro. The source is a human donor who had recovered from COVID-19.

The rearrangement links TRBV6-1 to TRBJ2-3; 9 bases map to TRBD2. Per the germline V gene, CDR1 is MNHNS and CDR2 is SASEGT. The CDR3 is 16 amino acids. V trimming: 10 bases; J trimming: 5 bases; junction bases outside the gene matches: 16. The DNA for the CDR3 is TGTGCCACAGGAGGAATAGGAGGCGGGAGGGGAGATACGCAGTATTTT. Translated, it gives CATGGIGGGRGDTQYF.

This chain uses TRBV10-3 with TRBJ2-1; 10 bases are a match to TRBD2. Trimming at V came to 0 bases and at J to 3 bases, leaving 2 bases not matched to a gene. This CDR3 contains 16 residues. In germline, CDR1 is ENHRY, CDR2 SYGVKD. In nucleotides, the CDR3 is TGTGCCATCAGTGAGTCGATAGCGGGGGGCTACAATGAGCAGTTCTTC. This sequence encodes CAISESIAGGYNEQFF.

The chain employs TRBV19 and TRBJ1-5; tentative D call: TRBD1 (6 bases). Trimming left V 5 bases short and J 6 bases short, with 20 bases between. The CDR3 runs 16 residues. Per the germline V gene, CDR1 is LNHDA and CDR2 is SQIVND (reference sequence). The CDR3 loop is CASSVRGRGAIQPQHF. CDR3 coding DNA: TGTGCCAGTAGTGTGAGGGGCAGGGGTGCCATTCAGCCCCAGCATTTT.

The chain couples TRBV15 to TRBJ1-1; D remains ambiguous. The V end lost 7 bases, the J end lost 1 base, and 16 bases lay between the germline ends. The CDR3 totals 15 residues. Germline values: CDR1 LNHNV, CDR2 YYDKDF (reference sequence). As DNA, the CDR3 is TGTGCCACCAAACCCCAAGGACCGTGGAACACTGAAGCTTTCTTT. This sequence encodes CATKPQGPWNTEAFF.

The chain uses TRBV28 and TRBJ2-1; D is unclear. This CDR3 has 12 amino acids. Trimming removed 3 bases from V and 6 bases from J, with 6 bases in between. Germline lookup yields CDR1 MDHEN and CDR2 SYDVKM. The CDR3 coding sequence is TGTGCCAGCAGTTTGAGGAGCAATGAGCAGTTCTTC. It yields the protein CASSLRSNEQFF.

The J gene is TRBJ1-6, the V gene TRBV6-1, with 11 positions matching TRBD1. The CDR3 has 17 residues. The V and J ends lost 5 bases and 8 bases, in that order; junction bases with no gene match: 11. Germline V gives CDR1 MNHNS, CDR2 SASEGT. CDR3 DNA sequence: TGTGCCAGCAGTAGCCCCCCCGGACAGGGGGCTTATTCACCCCTCCACTTT. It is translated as CASSSPPGQGAYSPLHF.

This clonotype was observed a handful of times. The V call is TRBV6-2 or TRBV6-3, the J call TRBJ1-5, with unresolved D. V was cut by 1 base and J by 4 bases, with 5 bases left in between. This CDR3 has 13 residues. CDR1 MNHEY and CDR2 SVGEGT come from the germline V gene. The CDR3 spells CASSYLGNQPQHF. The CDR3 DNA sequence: TGTGCCAGCAGTTACTTGGGGAATCAGCCCCAGCATTTT.

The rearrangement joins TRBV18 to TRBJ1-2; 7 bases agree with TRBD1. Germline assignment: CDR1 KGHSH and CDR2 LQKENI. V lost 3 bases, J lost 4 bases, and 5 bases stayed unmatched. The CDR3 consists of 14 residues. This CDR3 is CASSPETGIYGYTF. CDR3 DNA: TGTGCCAGCTCACCGGAGACAGGGATCTATGGCTACACCTTC.

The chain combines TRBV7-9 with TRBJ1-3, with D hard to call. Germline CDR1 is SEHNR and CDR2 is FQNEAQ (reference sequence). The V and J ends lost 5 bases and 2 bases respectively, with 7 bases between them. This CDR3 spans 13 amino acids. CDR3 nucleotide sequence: TGTGCCAGCAGCCAGTCGGCTGGAAACACCATATATTTT. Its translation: CASSQSAGNTIYF.

The CDR3: CASTLRGETQYF. The CDR3 region has the DNA TGTGCCAGCACCTTACGAGGGGAGACCCAGTACTTC. V is TRBV5-4 and J is TRBJ2-5; a weak D match, TRBD2 (5 bases). This CDR3 is built from 12 residues. Germline assignment: CDR1 SGHNT and CDR2 YYREEE (reference sequence). V lost 6 bases and J 5 bases, leaving 11 bases between the germline ends.

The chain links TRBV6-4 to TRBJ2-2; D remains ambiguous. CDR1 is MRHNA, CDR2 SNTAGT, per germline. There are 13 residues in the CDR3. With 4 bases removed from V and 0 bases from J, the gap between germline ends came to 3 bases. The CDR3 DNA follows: TGTGCCAGCAGTGCCGCGAACACCGGGGAGCTGTTTTTT. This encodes CASSAANTGELFF.

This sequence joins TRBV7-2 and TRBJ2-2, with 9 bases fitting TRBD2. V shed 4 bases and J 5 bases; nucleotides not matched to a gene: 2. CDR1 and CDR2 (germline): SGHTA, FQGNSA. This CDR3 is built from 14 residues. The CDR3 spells CASSYGLATGELFF. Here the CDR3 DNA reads TGTGCCAGCAGCTACGGACTAGCGACCGGGGAGCTGTTTTTT.

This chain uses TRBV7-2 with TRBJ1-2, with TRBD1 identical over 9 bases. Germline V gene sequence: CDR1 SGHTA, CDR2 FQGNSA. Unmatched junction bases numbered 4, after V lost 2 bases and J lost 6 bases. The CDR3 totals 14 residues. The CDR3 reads CASSLHRGQNGYTF. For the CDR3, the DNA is TGTGCCAGCAGCTTACACAGGGGGCAAAATGGCTACACCTTC. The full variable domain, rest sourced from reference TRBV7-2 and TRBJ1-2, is GAGVSQSPSNKVTEKGKDVELRCDPISGHTALYWYRQSLGQGLEFLIYFQGNSAPDKSGLPSDRFSAERTGGSVSTLTIQRTQQEDSAVYLCASSLHRGQNGYTFGSGTRLTVV.

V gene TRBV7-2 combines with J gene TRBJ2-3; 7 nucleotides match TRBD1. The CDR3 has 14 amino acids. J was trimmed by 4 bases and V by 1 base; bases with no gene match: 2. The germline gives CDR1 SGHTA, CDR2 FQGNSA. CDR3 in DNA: TGTGCCAGCAGCTTAGGTCAGGGGGCAGATACGCAGTATTTT. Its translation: CASSLGQGADTQYF.

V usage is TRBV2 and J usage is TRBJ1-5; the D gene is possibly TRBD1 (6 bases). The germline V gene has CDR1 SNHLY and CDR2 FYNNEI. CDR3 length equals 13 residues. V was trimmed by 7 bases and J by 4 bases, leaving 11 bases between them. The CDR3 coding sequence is TGTGCCAGCATGAGGGACACTAATCAGCCCCAGCATTTT. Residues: CASMRDTNQPQHF.

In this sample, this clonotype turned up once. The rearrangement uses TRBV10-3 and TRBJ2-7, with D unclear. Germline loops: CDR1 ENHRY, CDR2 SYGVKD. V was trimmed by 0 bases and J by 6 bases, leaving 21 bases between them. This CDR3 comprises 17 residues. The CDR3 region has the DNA TGTGCCATCAGTGAGTCGAGCTTTAGGCTTCCCCGCGGCGAGCAGTACTTC. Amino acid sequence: CAISESSFRLPRGEQYF.

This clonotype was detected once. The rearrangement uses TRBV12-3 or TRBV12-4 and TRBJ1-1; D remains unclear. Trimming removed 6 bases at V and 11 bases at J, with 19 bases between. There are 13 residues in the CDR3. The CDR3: CASSPVVGSRAFF. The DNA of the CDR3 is TGTGCCAGCAGCCCCGTCGTTGGATCTAGGGCTTTCTTT.

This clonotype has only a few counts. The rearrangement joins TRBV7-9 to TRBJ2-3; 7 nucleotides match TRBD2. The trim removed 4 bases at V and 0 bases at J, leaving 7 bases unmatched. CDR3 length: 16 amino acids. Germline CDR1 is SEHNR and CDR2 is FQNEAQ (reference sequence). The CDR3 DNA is TGTGCCAGCAGCTCCGGGGGAGGGACGAGCACAGATACGCAGTATTTT. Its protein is CASSSGGGTSTDTQYF. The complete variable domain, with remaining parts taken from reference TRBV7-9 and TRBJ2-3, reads DTGVSQNPRHKITKRGQNVTFRCDPISEHNRLYWYRQTLGQGPEFLTYFQNEAQLEKSRLLSDRFSAERPKGSFSTLEIQRTEQGDSAMYLCASSSGGGTSTDTQYFGPGTRLTVL.

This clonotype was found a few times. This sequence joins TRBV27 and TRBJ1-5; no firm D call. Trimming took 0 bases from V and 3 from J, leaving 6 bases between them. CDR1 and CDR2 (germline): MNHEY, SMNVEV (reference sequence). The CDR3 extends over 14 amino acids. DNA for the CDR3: TGTGCCAGCAGTTTATCGTGGGCCAATCAGCCCCAGCATTTT. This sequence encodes CASSLSWANQPQHF.

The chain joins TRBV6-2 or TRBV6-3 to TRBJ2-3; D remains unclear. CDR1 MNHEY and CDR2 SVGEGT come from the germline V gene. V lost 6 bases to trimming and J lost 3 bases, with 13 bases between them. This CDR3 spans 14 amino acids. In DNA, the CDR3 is TGTGCCAGCAGATTTACGTATGGGACAGATACGCAGTATTTT. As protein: CASRFTYGTDTQYF.

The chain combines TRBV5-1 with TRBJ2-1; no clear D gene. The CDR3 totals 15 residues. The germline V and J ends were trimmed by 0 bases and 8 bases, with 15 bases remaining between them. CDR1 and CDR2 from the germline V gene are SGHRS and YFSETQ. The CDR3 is CASSLGTPGTHEQFF. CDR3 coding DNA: TGCGCCAGCAGCTTGGGAACCCCCGGTACCCATGAGCAGTTCTTC.

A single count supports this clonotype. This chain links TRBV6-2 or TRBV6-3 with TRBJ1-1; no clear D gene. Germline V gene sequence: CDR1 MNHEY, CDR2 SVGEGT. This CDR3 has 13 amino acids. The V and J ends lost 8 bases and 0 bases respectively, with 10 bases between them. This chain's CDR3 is CASRRDMNTEAFF. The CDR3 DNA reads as TGTGCCAGCCGGCGGGATATGAACACTGAAGCTTTCTTT.

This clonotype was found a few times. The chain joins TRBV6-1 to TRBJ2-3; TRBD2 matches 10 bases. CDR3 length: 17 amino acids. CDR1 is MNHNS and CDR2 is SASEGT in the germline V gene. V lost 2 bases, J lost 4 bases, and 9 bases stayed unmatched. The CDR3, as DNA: TGTGCCAGCAGTGAACCGCCTAGCGGGAGTCTCCCAGATACGCAGTATTTT. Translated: CASSEPPSGSLPDTQYF.

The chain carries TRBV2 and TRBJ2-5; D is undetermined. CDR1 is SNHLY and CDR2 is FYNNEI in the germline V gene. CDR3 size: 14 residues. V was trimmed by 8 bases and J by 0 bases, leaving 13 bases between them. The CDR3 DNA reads TGTGCCAGCGTGGTATCCGAGAACCAAGAGACCCAGTACTTC. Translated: CASVVSENQETQYF.

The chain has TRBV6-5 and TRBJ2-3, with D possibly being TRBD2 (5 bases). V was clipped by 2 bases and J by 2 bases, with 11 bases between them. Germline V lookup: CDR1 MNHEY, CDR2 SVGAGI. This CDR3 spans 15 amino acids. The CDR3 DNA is TGTGCCAGCAGTTACAGGCGGGCACACACAGATACGCAGTATTTT. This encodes CASSYRRAHTDTQYF.

The CDR3 spells CASSFSGELFF. CDR3 DNA: TGTGCCAGCAGTTTCTCCGGGGAGCTGTTTTTT. The rearrangement joins TRBV12-3 or TRBV12-4 to TRBJ2-2; D uncertain. V was shortened by 3 bases and J by 6 bases, with 2 bases between the two germline ends. This CDR3 is built from 11 residues.